These 12 T cell receptor beta chains share one sample of origin, sequenced in a study of shared clonotypes between healthy human individuals. Data came from immunoSEQ multiplex PCR; TCRdb stores just in-frame clones and leaves some out. The sample comprises over 850,000 clones, more than 75% of which are singletons, and 0.5% to 0.65% rests with the top ten. Input material: memory CD4+ T cells from PBMCs. Subset of the sample: CD45RA-negative fraction. The receptors were gathered from a man between 18 and 29 years old in good health. Some clones in this sample may be carry-over from other donors' samples.

The chain couples TRBV6-1 to TRBJ1-5; TRBD1 matches 8 bases. The CDR3 extends over 15 amino acids. Trimming at V came to 1 base and at J to 3 bases, leaving 2 bases not matched to a gene. CDR1 is MNHNS, CDR2 SASEGT, per germline. The CDR3 spells CASSEGQGFNQPQHF. CDR3 DNA: TGTGCCAGCAGTGAAGGACAGGGGTTCAATCAGCCCCAGCATTTT.

The chain employs TRBV11-2 and TRBJ2-7, with D perhaps TRBD2 (5 bases). CDR3 size: 17 residues. Trimming left V 8 bases short and J 1 base short, with 24 bases between. The germline gives CDR1 SGHAT, CDR2 FQNNGV. CDR3 loop: CASALLVGATLSYEQYF. In nucleotides, the CDR3 is TGTGCCAGCGCCCTCCTTGTGGGAGCGACACTTTCCTACGAGCAGTACTTC. Full variable domain (remainder filled in from reference TRBV11-2 and TRBJ2-7): EAGVAQSPRYKIIEKRQSVAFWCNPISGHATLYWYQQILGQGPKLLIQFQNNGVVDDSQLPKDRFSAERLKGVDSTLKIQPAKLEDSAVYLCASALLVGATLSYEQYFGPGTRLTVT.

This sequence joins TRBV28 and TRBJ1-1; no reliable D call. CDR1 is MDHEN and CDR2 is SYDVKM in the germline V gene. Trimming took 2 bases from V and 7 from J, leaving 14 bases between them. This CDR3 region has 14 residues. The DNA for the CDR3 is TGTGCCAGCAGTTTAATCGGGTCTATGGGTGAAGCTTTCTTT. Its protein product is CASSLIGSMGEAFF.

The V call is TRBV15, the J call TRBJ1-3; no reliable D call. The CDR3 runs to 16 residues. Trimming pared 0 bases from V and 0 bases from J, leaving 9 bases between. Germline V gene lookup returns CDR1 LNHNV and CDR2 YYDKDF (reference sequence). CDR3 in amino acids: CATSRDTLASGNTIYF. CDR3 nucleotides: TGTGCCACCAGCAGAGATACGCTTGCCTCTGGAAACACCATATATTTT.

The chain combines TRBV5-4 with TRBJ2-7, with TRBD2 as a possible D gene (5 bases). The CDR3 is 11 amino acids. Germline-derived CDR1 and CDR2 are SGHNT and YYREEE (reference sequence). V dropped 4 bases and J dropped 7 bases, with 9 bases sitting between them. The CDR3 is CASSGPGEQYF. CDR3 nucleotides: TGTGCCAGCAGCGGCCCGGGAGAGCAGTACTTC.

This clone appeared once. The rearrangement joins TRBV9 to TRBJ2-3, with no clear D. Trimming removed 0 bases at V and 4 bases at J, with 6 bases between. Germline-derived CDR1 and CDR2 are SGDLS and YYNGEE. The CDR3 is made up of 13 amino acids. The CDR3 DNA follows: TGTGCCAGCAGCGTAGGTCCCCCAGATACGCAGTATTTT. Translating it yields CASSVGPPDTQYF.

This clone came up once. This chain joins TRBV29-1 and TRBJ2-5; possible D gene TRBD2, 6 bases. The germline V gene encodes CDR1 SQVTM and CDR2 ANQGSEA. The CDR3 runs to 14 residues. V was cut by 3 bases and J by 5 bases, with 16 bases left in between. The CDR3 protein is CSVELARGWETQYF. CDR3 nucleotide sequence: TGCAGCGTTGAGCTGGCCCGGGGGTGGGAGACCCAGTACTTC.

The genes are TRBV5-1 and TRBJ2-1, with a possible D match to TRBD2 (5 bases). The CDR3 contains 16 residues. V was pared by 2 bases and J by 0 bases, with 12 bases between. CDR1 and CDR2 from the germline V gene are SGHRS and YFSETQ. CDR3 nucleotide sequence: TGCGCCAGCAGCTTTGAGGGAGCTCCCTCCTACAATGAGCAGTTCTTC. Encoded protein: CASSFEGAPSYNEQFF.

The V gene is TRBV28, the J gene TRBJ1-2; a weak D match, TRBD1 (5 bases). Germline V gene sequence: CDR1 MDHEN, CDR2 SYDVKM. V gave up 6 bases and J gave up 8 bases, with 13 bases separating them. CDR3 length: 12 amino acids. The CDR3 region is CASSQGVEGYTF. CDR3 nucleotides: TGTGCCAGCAGCCAGGGTGTAGAAGGCTACACCTTC.

In this sample, this clone turned up a few times. The chain combines TRBV7-2 with TRBJ1-3; D might be TRBD1 (5 bases). The CDR3 covers 15 residues. V lost 3 bases, J lost 2 bases, and 11 bases lay in between. Germline assignment: CDR1 SGHTA and CDR2 FQGNSA. This CDR3 reads CASSLTVGPGNTIYF. In nucleotides, the CDR3 is TGTGCCAGCAGCTTGACGGTGGGACCTGGAAACACCATATATTTT.

The table lists this clone with a count of one. J is TRBJ2-5 and V is TRBV6-1; D not certain. Germline CDR1 and CDR2: MNHNS and SASEGT. The CDR3 has 15 amino acids. Trimming removed 2 bases from V and 3 bases from J, with 13 bases in between. DNA of the CDR3: TGTGCCAGCAGTGAAAATTGGGCACGCAAAGAGACCCAGTACTTC. It translates to CASSENWARKETQYF.

J is TRBJ2-1 and V is TRBV5-1; TRBD1 matches 8 bases. V lost 5 bases and J lost 5; bases outside the gene matches: 6. The CDR3 runs to 14 residues. Germline V gene data show CDR1 as SGHRS and CDR2 as YFSETQ. For the CDR3, the DNA is TGCGCCAGCAGAGGGCAGGGGGCGGACAATGAGCAGTTCTTC. Its protein is CASRGQGADNEQFF.